The T cell receptor beta chain described here comes from a study of blood T cell repertoires in COVID-19. Study as a whole: Spain, Italy and the United States supplied samples that represented acute and convalescent COVID-19. The analysed material was cDNA or gDNA that came from T cells, B-cell-depleted T cells, or PBMCs.

In the authors' methods: The authors estimated nucleated cell counts from reference gene primer amplification. The protocol was immunoSEQ multiplex PCR, while the TCRdb copy is restricted to in-frame clones and leaves out a portion. The D gene and trimming were derived from the DNA, and the V and J assignments and clone size from that table. The sample lists around 100,000 clones, around 87% occurring once. V shed 7 bases and J 4 bases; nucleotides not matched to a gene: 11. The germline gives CDR1 MDHEN, CDR2 SYDVKM. CDR3 size: 17 residues. The origin of this receptor is a middle-aged man with acute or convalescent COVID-19. This chain uses TRBV28 with TRBJ2-3; 13 bases match TRBD2. The sequenced material came from peripheral blood. The CDR3 DNA is TGTGCCAGCAAACACCGGACTAGCGGGGGTCTTGCAGATACGCAGTATTTT. Amino acid sequence: CASKHRTSGGLADTQYF.